Listed below are T cell receptor beta chains from one sample, sequenced in a study of breast tumors, draining lymph nodes, adjacent tissues. TCRdb analysed the multiplex PCR reads with MiXCR anew, one entry per CDR3 protein. Here the sample spans 150,000 to 200,000 distinct CDR3 sequences, approximately 33% being singletons. Input material: axillary lymph node tissue. The receptors originated from a female donor with breast cancer. Some clones in this sample may be carry-over from other donors' samples. Each CDR3 is given with its conserved first and last residue. D genes are given only for firm matches. The listing skips clone size in some rows; elsewhere it reads once, few, many or a size class.

v_call	d_call	j_call	clone_size	cdr3_nt	cdr3_aa
TRBV30	.	TRBJ1-1	.	TGTGTCTGGAGTGTCGCCCGACTAGGAGCTTTCTTT	CVWSVARLGAFF
TRBV5-1	.	TRBJ2-3	many	TGCGCCAGCAGCCCCACCCGCGCAGATACGCAGTATTTT	CASSPTRADTQYF
TRBV29-1	TRBD1	TRBJ2-1	.	TGCAGCGGCCGGACAGGGGAGGTGCGGAATGAGCAGTTCTTC	CSGRTGEVRNEQFF
TRBV7-2	TRBD1	TRBJ1-6	.	TGTGCCAGCAGCTTAACGGCAGGGGGCGGTCTGGGGAGTTCACCCCTCCACTTT	CASSLTAGGGLGSSPLHF
TRBV2	TRBD1	TRBJ1-1	.	TGTGCCAGCAGGCTAACACAGGGGGGAACTGAAGCTTTCTTT	CASRLTQGGTEAFF
TRBV20-1	.	TRBJ1-3	many	TGCAGTGCCTACAGTGAGGGAAACACCATATATTTT	CSAYSEGNTIYF
TRBV30	TRBD1	TRBJ2-3	many	TGTGCCTGGAGTGAAGGGACAGGGCCGACAGATACGCAGTATTTT	CAWSEGTGPTDTQYF
TRBV10-2	.	TRBJ2-3	many	TGCGCCAGCAGAAGTTCAGATACGCAGTATTTT	CASRSSDTQYF
TRBV19	.	TRBJ1-2	few	TGTGCCAGTAGTATAGTTGGGGACGGTAACTATGGCTACACCTTC	CASSIVGDGNYGYTF
TRBV28	.	TRBJ2-1	many	TGTGCCATAGGAGGGACTTTACACTTCTTC	CAIGGTLHFF